The 20 T cell receptor beta chains reported below all come from one sample, sequenced in a study of cytomegalovirus exposure and HLA in healthy donors. It was with 60 Vbeta and 13 Jbeta primers that the PCR ran. The assay was immunoSEQ multiplex PCR, and TCRdb's table has in-frame clones only and misses some. The table shows approximately 99,000 clones, with over 60% occurring only once. The sample comprised PBMCs. These receptors all stem from a male donor in good health and CMV-seropositive.

The chain joins TRBV6-4 to TRBJ1-1, with 9 bases lining up with TRBD1. Germline trimming cut 4 bases from V and 3 bases from J; bases unmatched to any gene: 3. CDR3 length: 14 residues. Germline-derived CDR1 and CDR2 are MRHNA and SNTAGT. DNA for the CDR3: TGTGCCAGCAGTGCCCGGACAGGGGACACTGAAGCTTTCTTT. It translates to CASSARTGDTEAFF.

V is TRBV6-1 and J is TRBJ1-5; 7 bases align to TRBD1. J lost 2 bases, V lost 7 bases, and 5 bases had no gene match. Germline-derived CDR1 and CDR2 are MNHNS and SASEGT. The CDR3 covers 14 residues. CDR3 sequence reads: CASIGGFGNQPQHF. CDR3 nucleotides: TGTGCCAGCATAGGGGGCTTTGGCAATCAGCCCCAGCATTTT.

The chain employs TRBV6-4 and TRBJ1-1, with 7 bases lining up with TRBD1. Germline V gene lookup returns CDR1 MRHNA and CDR2 SNTAGT. The J segment lost 0 bases and the V segment lost 6 bases, leaving 10 bases of the junction unmatched. CDR3 length equals 16 residues. CDR3 nucleotide sequence: TGTGCCAGCAGGCCACAGGGGCGCCTAATGAACACTGAAGCTTTCTTT. Translated, it gives CASRPQGRLMNTEAFF.

The chain has TRBV5-1 and TRBJ1-4; D remains ambiguous. The ends were cut back, 1 base at V and 0 bases at J, with 7 bases in the middle. The CDR3 runs to 15 residues. The V gene's germline CDR1 is SGHRS and CDR2 YFSETQ. In nucleotides, the CDR3 is TGCGCCAGCAGCTTGACAGTTGCAACTAATGAAAAACTGTTTTTT. Its protein is CASSLTVATNEKLFF.

The chain employs TRBV5-6 and TRBJ2-7; tentative D call: TRBD1 (7 bases). Trimming shortened V by 2 bases and J by 1 base, and 13 bases separated the two germline ends. Looked up from germline, CDR1 is SGHDT and CDR2 is YYEEEE. CDR3 length: 15 amino acids. The CDR3 DNA reads as TGTGCCAGCAGCTTAGGAGGGGGCCGTTCCTACGAGCAGTACTTC. The encoded protein is CASSLGGGRSYEQYF.

In its sample, this clone was seen a few times. The V gene is TRBV11-3, the J gene TRBJ1-5; D gene unclear. The V gene's germline CDR1 is SGHNT and CDR2 YENEEA. Between the trimmed V and J ends, which lost 5 bases and 0 bases, there was a span of 8 bases. The CDR3 totals 14 residues. The CDR3 loop reads CASSNQNSNQPQHF. The CDR3 coding sequence is TGTGCCAGCAGCAACCAGAATAGCAATCAGCCCCAGCATTTT.

J is TRBJ1-1 and V is TRBV4-2; the D is unclear. Germline lookup yields CDR1 LGHNA and CDR2 YNFKEQ. V dropped 2 bases and J dropped 1 base, with 14 bases sitting between them. This CDR3 comprises 16 residues. The CDR3 loop reads CASSQSSGLGNTEAFF. In DNA, the CDR3 is TGTGCCAGCAGCCAATCAAGCGGGCTGGGGAACACTGAAGCTTTCTTT.

The sample holds a few counts of this clone. This sequence joins TRBV7-9 and TRBJ1-5, with D perhaps matching TRBD1 (6 bases). V lost 5 bases and J 7 bases, leaving 18 bases between the germline ends. Per the germline V gene, CDR1 is SEHNR and CDR2 is FQNEAQ (reference sequence). The CDR3 has 15 amino acids. Written as DNA, the CDR3 is TGTGCCAGCAGCAGTGGGGGGGGGCAAAGGCAGCCCCAGCATTTT. It codes for CASSSGGGQRQPQHF.

This chain connects TRBV7-2 to TRBJ2-3, with 8 bases matching TRBD2. The CDR3 loop spans 16 amino acids. Germline V lookup: CDR1 SGHTA, CDR2 FQGNSA. V lost 3 bases and J lost 0; bases outside the gene matches: 5. CDR3 loop: CASSLQAGASTDTQYF. The CDR3 nucleotides are TGTGCCAGCAGCTTGCAAGCGGGGGCGAGCACAGATACGCAGTATTTT.

The rearrangement uses TRBV9 and TRBJ1-1, with D unresolved. The CDR3 is 15 residues long. In germline, CDR1 is SGDLS, CDR2 YYNGEE. Trimming stripped 4 bases from V and 1 base from J, with 14 bases between. The CDR3 DNA follows: TGTGCCAGCAGCCCCGAGGTCCTGTCGAACACTGAAGCTTTCTTT. Residues: CASSPEVLSNTEAFF.

This clone showed up just once. The V call is TRBV9, the J call TRBJ1-2, with 9 bases identical to TRBD1. Germline V lookup: CDR1 SGDLS, CDR2 YYNGEE. The V segment lost 2 bases and the J segment 4 bases; nucleotides outside the gene matches: 6. This CDR3 comprises 15 residues. CDR3 amino acids: CASSVPPGQGYGYTF. For the CDR3, the DNA is TGTGCCAGCAGCGTGCCCCCGGGACAGGGCTATGGCTACACCTTC.

This clone was counted a few times. This chain's CDR3 is CASKGSDRANTEAFF. The CDR3 nucleotides are TGCGCCAGCAAGGGGTCGGACAGGGCGAACACTGAAGCTTTCTTT. The V and J genes are TRBV5-1 and TRBJ1-1; 8 nucleotides line up with TRBD1. Germline assignment: CDR1 SGHRS and CDR2 YFSETQ. The CDR3 consists of 15 residues. With 6 bases clipped from V and 1 base from J, the junction kept 8 bases outside the gene matches.

The J gene is TRBJ1-6, the V gene TRBV6-6; TRBD1 agrees at 7 bases. The V segment lost 1 base and the J segment 5 bases; nucleotides outside the gene matches: 2. Germline V gene data show CDR1 as MNHNY and CDR2 as SVGAGI (reference sequence). The CDR3 spans 15 residues. CDR3 loop: CASSYLQGNNSPLHF. CDR3 DNA: TGTGCCAGCAGTTACTTACAGGGGAATAATTCACCCCTCCACTTT.

This chain links TRBV6-6 with TRBJ1-1; maybe TRBD1 (5 bases). Trimming removed 2 bases at V and 3 bases at J, with 10 bases between. CDR3 size: 14 residues. The germline gives CDR1 MNHNY, CDR2 SVGAGI (reference sequence). DNA for the CDR3: TGTGCCAGCAGTTACGGCGGCAGGGACACTGAAGCTTTCTTT. Translating it yields CASSYGGRDTEAFF.

The rearrangement links TRBV4-1 to TRBJ1-1; D is possibly TRBD1 (6 bases). The germline V and J ends were trimmed by 1 base and 1 base, with 16 bases remaining between them. In germline, CDR1 is MGHRA, CDR2 YSYEKL. The CDR3 sequence is 17 residues long. The CDR3 region has the DNA TGCGCCAGCAGCCAAGTGGGCGCAGGGGCTGGGAACACTGAAGCTTTCTTT. It translates to CASSQVGAGAGNTEAFF.

The V call is TRBV2, the J call TRBJ2-3; 13 nucleotides line up with TRBD2. CDR3 length equals 15 residues. V shed 8 bases and J 3 bases; nucleotides not matched to a gene: 5. The germline CDR1 and CDR2 sequences are SNHLY and FYNNEI. The CDR3 nucleotides are TGTGCCAGCGGTGGACTAGCGGGGGTTACAGATACGCAGTATTTT. Its protein product is CASGGLAGVTDTQYF.

The chain is built from TRBV21-1 and TRBJ1-5; the table names TRBD1, a call not compared with the DNA. TRBV21-1 has pseudogene status. There are 17 residues in the CDR3. The CDR3 loop reads CASALPYPGGANQPQHF. CDR3 nucleotide sequence: TGTGCCAGCGCACTCCCGTACCCAGGGGGCGCCAACCAGCCCCAGCATTTT.

This chain uses TRBV7-2 with TRBJ2-1, with D possibly being TRBD2 (5 bases). In germline, CDR1 is SGHTA, CDR2 FQGNSA. The CDR3 length is 17 residues. Trimming pared 2 bases from V and 0 bases from J, leaving 14 bases between. The CDR3 bases are TGTGCCAGCAGCTTAACCCAGCGGACCAGCTCCTACAATGAGCAGTTCTTC. Protein sequence: CASSLTQRTSSYNEQFF.

The V gene is TRBV30, the J gene TRBJ1-3; unclear D gene. The CDR3 runs to 13 residues. The V end was cut by 7 bases, the J end by 11 bases, with 21 bases between. Germline V gene sequence: CDR1 GTSNPN, CDR2 SVGIG (reference sequence). The CDR3 region has the DNA TGTGCCTCAACCTGGAAAATCGTTGGGCCCATATATTTT. Translated: CASTWKIVGPIYF.

The chain joins TRBV6-6 to TRBJ2-5, with D unresolved. Per the germline V gene, CDR1 is MNHNY and CDR2 is SVGAGI (reference sequence). CDR3 size: 13 residues. The V gene lost 6 bases and the J gene lost 5 bases, with 13 bases spanning the gap. CDR3 nucleotides: TGTGCCAGCAGAGTCAGGCGCGAGGAGACCCAGTACTTC. It specifies CASRVRREETQYF.